Listed below are T cell receptor beta chains from one sample, sequenced in a study of cytomegalovirus exposure and HLA in healthy donors. The assay was immunoSEQ multiplex PCR, and TCRdb's table has in-frame clones only and misses some. The repertoire holds roughly 150,000 clones, with approximately 80% as singletons. The sequencing sample was made of PBMCs. The receptors were sampled from a woman aged 40-49 years in good health and CMV-seronegative. Both conserved end residues are part of each CDR3. The D gene is left open where the match is weak. Clone size appears in some rows only: once, few, many, or a class for an expanded clone.

J | V | size | D | DNA | CDR3
TRBJ2-3 | TRBV13 | NA | NA | TGTGCCAGCAGCTTAGGGGGGGGTTTTGGCACAGATACGCAGTATTTT | CASSLGGGFGTDTQYF
TRBJ2-3 | TRBV5-1 | NA | NA | TGCGCCAGCAGCTTGGGGACTAACTACGGGGATACGCAGTATTTT | CASSLGTNYGDTQYF
TRBJ2-1 | TRBV13 | NA | NA | TGTGCCAGCAGCATCCACTACAATGAGCAGTTCTTC | CASSIHYNEQFF
TRBJ2-7 | TRBV11-2 | NA | NA | TGTGCCAGCAGCTTAGAACTAGTCTTCTACGAGCAGTACTTC | CASSLELVFYEQYF
TRBJ1-4 | TRBV9 | NA | NA | TGTGCCAGCAGCGTTCGCGGGGATGGAAAACTGTTTTTT | CASSVRGDGKLFF
TRBJ2-7 | TRBV7-8 | NA | NA | TGTGCCAGCAGGCCACAGGTGAGGGGAGGTTCCTACGAGCAGTACTTC | CASRPQVRGGSYEQYF
TRBJ1-5 | TRBV21-1 | NA | NA | TGTGCCAGCAGCAAAGAAAGGGACAGACAGTCCCAGCCCCAGCATTTT | CASSKERDRQSQPQHF
TRBJ1-2 | TRBV19 | NA | NA | TGTGCCAGTACAGGGGCTAACTATGGCTACACCTTC | CASTGANYGYTF
TRBJ1-2 | TRBV19 | NA | TRBD1 | TGTGCCAGTAGTACCGGGGGACAGGCTAGAAGCACCTTC | CASSTGGQARSTF
TRBJ1-4 | TRBV4-1 | NA | NA | TGCGCCAGCAGCCAAGACCTGGAAAAATCGGGAGAGGAAGAAAAACTGTTTTTT | CASSQDLEKSGEEEKLFF
TRBJ2-2 | TRBV13 | NA | TRBD2 | TGTGCCAGCAGCTGGATAGCGGGAGGGTACACCGGGGAGCTGTTTTTT | CASSWIAGGYTGELFF
TRBJ2-3 | TRBV28 | NA | NA | TGTGCCGGAGGAGGAGCGGCAAGCACAGATACGCAGTATTTT | CAGGGAASTDTQYF
TRBJ1-5 | TRBV11-2 | NA | NA | TGTGCCAGCAGCTTATCCCGGGGCAATCAGCCCCAGCATTTT | CASSLSRGNQPQHF
TRBJ2-3 | TRBV11-3 | NA | NA | TGTGCCAGCAGCCCCAGGGCCCCAGCAGATACGCAGTATTTT | CASSPRAPADTQYF
TRBJ1-6 | TRBV19 | NA | NA | TGTGCCAGTAGCGCCCAGGGACACGGGAATTCACCCCTCCACTTT | CASSAQGHGNSPLHF
TRBJ2-7 | TRBV11-2 | NA | NA | TGTGCCAGCAGCTTAGACGGCTTTGCAGGCAACGAGCAGTACTTC | CASSLDGFAGNEQYF
TRBJ1-6 | TRBV7-9 | NA | NA | TGTGCCAGCAGCTCGCCCCAGGGGAACAATTCACCCCTCCACTTT | CASSSPQGNNSPLHF
TRBJ1-2 | TRBV7-2 | NA | NA | TGTGCCAGCAGCTTAGCAGCAGGGGCTCATGGCTACACCTTC | CASSLAAGAHGYTF
TRBJ2-3 | TRBV9 | once | TRBD1 | TGTGCCAGCAGCGTCGAACAGGGGGCCGGTCGAGATACGCAGTATTTT | CASSVEQGAGRDTQYF
TRBJ1-2 | TRBV7-9 | NA | NA | TGTGCCAGCAGCTTGAGAGGGGGAGGGGCCATGGTTAACTATGGCTACACCTTC | CASSLRGGGAMVNYGYTF
TRBJ2-5 | TRBV6-4 | NA | TRBD1 | TGTGCCAGAGGGGGCCCAGACCTAATGGAGACCCAGTACTTC | CARGGPDLMETQYF
TRBJ2-2 | TRBV2 | NA | NA | TGTGCCAGCAGTGCCCAGATCCCCGGGGAGCTGTTTTTT | CASSAQIPGELFF
TRBJ1-1 | TRBV19 | NA | TRBD1 | TGTGCCAGTAGTGGGACAGGGGGCACTGAAGCTTTCTTT | CASSGTGGTEAFF
TRBJ2-7 | TRBV7-2 | NA | TRBD2 | TGTGCCAGCAGTCAAGCGGGGGGCCTGGTACTGGAGCAGTACTTC | CASSQAGGLVLEQYF
TRBJ2-3 | TRBV9 | NA | TRBD1 | TGTGCCAGCAGCGTAGGCAGTGGACAGGGGCTAGATACGCAGTATTTT | CASSVGSGQGLDTQYF
TRBJ2-7 | TRBV7-8 | NA | TRBD2 | TGTGCCAGCAGCTCGGTCGGGACTAGCGGCCCGTTAAGCTACGAGCAGTACTTC | CASSSVGTSGPLSYEQYF
TRBJ2-2 | TRBV7-3 | NA | TRBD1 | TGTGCCAGCAGCAGGACAGGGGGCGACGTTACCGGGGAGCTGTTTTTT | CASSRTGGDVTGELFF
TRBJ1-2 | TRBV6-1 | NA | NA | TGTGCCAGCAGTGAAGCTTCACAGAAGGTCTATGGCTACACCTTC | CASSEASQKVYGYTF
TRBJ2-7 | TRBV5-4 | NA | NA | TGTGCCAGCTTCCAGTGGGGCCGGAACGAGCAGTACTTC | CASFQWGRNEQYF
TRBJ1-5 | TRBV7-8 | NA | NA | TGTGCCAGCAGCCCAAGTCGGTTGCTTAGCAATCAGCCCCAGCATTTT | CASSPSRLLSNQPQHF
TRBJ1-1 | TRBV6-5 | NA | NA | TGTGCCAGCAGTTATCCCGGGACATATGAAGCTTTCTTT | CASSYPGTYEAFF
TRBJ1-3 | TRBV5-1 | NA | NA | TGCGCCAGCAGCTTGGAGTCTGGCGGAAACACCATATATTTT | CASSLESGGNTIYF
TRBJ1-6 | TRBV28 | NA | TRBD1 | TGTGCCAGCAGTCGGACAGGGGGCGTAAGGCCCCTCCACTTT | CASSRTGGVRPLHF
TRBJ2-7 | TRBV9 | NA | TRBD1 | TGTGCCAGCAGCCCCCGGACAGGGCGCGAGCAGTACTTC | CASSPRTGREQYF
TRBJ2-3 | TRBV5-4 | once | TRBD1 | TGTGCCAGCAGCTTGGGACAGGGTGGCCCAGATACGCAGTATTTT | CASSLGQGGPDTQYF
TRBJ1-1 | TRBV5-3 | NA | NA | TGTGCCAGAAGCTTGTCAGTGAACACTGAAGCTTTCTTT | CARSLSVNTEAFF
TRBJ2-5 | TRBV6-5 | once | NA | TGTGCCAGCAGTTGGACACCAGAATTCCAAGAGACCCAGTACTTC | CASSWTPEFQETQYF
TRBJ2-2 | TRBV2 | NA | NA | TGTGCCAGCAGTCACGGGTCTGGCACCGGAGGCACCGGGGAGCTGTTTTTT | CASSHGSGTGGTGELFF
TRBJ1-1 | TRBV19 | NA | NA | TGTGCCAGTATCGGGGGTGACGGCGGGTACACTGAAGCTTTCTTT | CASIGGDGGYTEAFF
TRBJ2-7 | TRBV5-1 | NA | TRBD2 | TGCGCCAGCAGCCTAAATAGCGGGAGTGCCTACGAGCAGTACTTC | CASSLNSGSAYEQYF
TRBJ2-7 | TRBV28 | NA | TRBD1 | TGTGCCAGCAGTTTACGGGGACAGGGGATCAAAAGCTCCTACGAGCAGTACTTC | CASSLRGQGIKSSYEQYF
TRBJ2-3 | TRBV7-3 | NA | NA | TGTGCCAGCAGCTTGGCCAGCACAGATACGCAGTATTTT | CASSLASTDTQYF
TRBJ1-4 | TRBV6-5 | once | TRBD1 | TGTGCCAGCAGAGCCGGGACAGGGAGTGAAAAACTGTTTTTT | CASRAGTGSEKLFF
TRBJ2-1 | TRBV7-9 | NA | NA | TGTTCCAGCAGCCCCACCTGCCGTAGACAGGGAGGTGAGCAGTTCTTC | CSSSPTCRRQGGEQFF
TRBJ1-1 | TRBV29-1 | NA | NA | TGCAGCGTTGGTAACTATCTGGAGACTGAAGCTTTCTTT | CSVGNYLETEAFF
TRBJ1-1 | TRBV6-5 | NA | NA | TGTGCCAGCAGCCAAGGTGGTATGGGGGGCACTGAAGCTTTCTTT | CASSQGGMGGTEAFF
TRBJ2-7 | TRBV5-4 | few | TRBD2 | TGTGCCAGCAGCTTGTTCCTAGCGGGACCGTACGAGCAGTACTTC | CASSLFLAGPYEQYF
TRBJ2-3 | TRBV5-4 | NA | TRBD2 | TGTGCCAGCAGCTTAGGGACTAGCGCGGATACGCAGTATTTT | CASSLGTSADTQYF
TRBJ2-3 | TRBV29-1 | NA | TRBD2 | TGCAGCGTTGAAGGGGGATGGGGGGGGACAGATACGCAGTATTTT | CSVEGGWGGTDTQYF